One sample yielded the 19 T cell receptor beta chains listed below, sequenced in a study of blood T cells in healthy people across ages (dated by TCRdb to the mid-2010s). The protocol used for the library was 5' RACE. The sample was run on an Illumina HiSeq 2500. The second PCR ran for roughly 7 to 11 cycles and used a J-beta primer mix along with a sample-barcoded 5' primer. TCRdb itself trimmed the public reads at Q25 with fastp, ran MiXCR and retained productive beta chains. Rows with a matching CDR3 protein are joined into one entry that keeps the most common DNA and genes. In this sample the table shows over 1,500,000 distinct CDR3 sequences, 49% of which occur a single time. The top ten clonotypes cover 2.1% of the sample. Sequences were obtained from blood. These receptors all stem from a woman in her thirties or forties in good health.

V is TRBV7-2 and J is TRBJ2-1; 8 bases are a match to TRBD1. The junction had 5 bases not matched to a gene; V was cut back by 4 bases and J by 3 bases. Germline-derived CDR1 and CDR2 are SGHTA and FQGNSA. The CDR3 runs to 15 residues. The CDR3 loop reads CASSSGQVNYNEQFF. CDR3 bases: TGTGCCAGCAGCTCGGGACAGGTTAACTACAATGAGCAGTTCTTC.

The chain joins TRBV7-6 to TRBJ2-1; TRBD2 aligns across 7 bases. Losses at the gene ends were 5 bases for V and 8 bases for J; bases not matched to a gene: 12. The CDR3 length is 15 residues. Looked up from germline, CDR1 is SGHVS and CDR2 is FNYEAQ. The CDR3 DNA reads TGTGCCAGCAGCCTGGCAGGACTAGATTCGGATGAGCAGTTCTTC. Encoded protein: CASSLAGLDSDEQFF.

V gene TRBV29-1 combines with J gene TRBJ2-1; 9 bases agree with TRBD1. The CDR3 spans 14 residues. Germline CDR1 is SQVTM and CDR2 is ANQGSEA. CDR3 nucleotide sequence: TGCAGTAATAAGGGGACAGGGATTTACAATGAGCAGTTCTTC. It is translated as CSNKGTGIYNEQFF.

V is TRBV9 and J is TRBJ1-1; 9 bases map to TRBD1. The germline gives CDR1 SGDLS, CDR2 YYNGEE. V lost 3 bases and J lost 9; bases outside the gene matches: 12. The length of the CDR3 is 15 residues. CDR3 loop: CASSGTGGFLGQAFF. The CDR3 DNA reads TGTGCCAGCAGCGGCACAGGGGGCTTTTTGGGTCAAGCTTTCTTT.

The J gene is TRBJ2-1, the V gene TRBV5-1, with 14 bases matching TRBD2. J gave up 8 bases and V 0 bases, and 1 base lay outside the gene matches. Germline CDR1 and CDR2: SGHRS and YFSETQ. This CDR3 comprises 15 residues. CDR3 amino acids: CASSLETSGGDEQFF. Written as DNA, the CDR3 is TGCGCCAGCAGCTTGGAGACTAGCGGGGGGGATGAGCAGTTCTTC.

This chain uses TRBV28 with TRBJ2-7; 11 bases match TRBD1. CDR3 length: 15 amino acids. The J segment lost 4 bases and the V segment lost 6 bases, leaving 8 bases of the junction unmatched. Looked up from germline, CDR1 is MDHEN and CDR2 is SYDVKM. Written as DNA, the CDR3 is TGTGCCAGCAGGGAACCCGGGACAGGGGGATACGAGCAGTACTTC. Its translation is CASREPGTGGYEQYF.

This clonotype has only a few counts. DNA of the CDR3: TGCAGCGTTGTAGGCGGGGGGAACTCCTACAATGAGCAGTACTTC. Translating gives CSVVGGGNSYNEQYF. The gene calls are TRBV29-1 and TRBJ2-1; TRBD2 matches at 8 bases. The J call is doubtful: the DNA matches TRBJ2-7 better. This CDR3 has 15 amino acids. Germline loops: CDR1 SQVTM, CDR2 ANQGSEA.

The V gene is TRBV7-9, the J gene TRBJ2-3, with a tentative D call TRBD2 (6 bases). Germline CDR1 and CDR2: SEHNR and FQNEAQ (reference sequence). V lost 8 bases and J 2 bases, leaving 14 bases between the germline ends. The CDR3 is 14 residues long. The CDR3: CASQERASTDTQYF. CDR3 DNA sequence: TGTGCCAGCCAAGAGCGGGCCTCCACAGATACGCAGTATTTT.

This clonotype was picked up a small number of times. Written as DNA, the CDR3 is TGTGCCAGCAGCTTGCAGGGGTCCGGTTGGGGCTACACCTTC. This encodes CASSLQGSGWGYTF. The V and J genes are TRBV5-6 and TRBJ1-2; possible D gene TRBD1, 6 bases. Trimming pared 1 base from V and 8 bases from J, leaving 15 bases between. This CDR3 spans 14 amino acids. Germline CDR1 and CDR2: SGHDT and YYEEEE.

The gene calls are TRBV14 and TRBJ2-5; D ambiguous. Germline assignment: CDR1 SGHDN and CDR2 FVKESK. The CDR3 is made up of 15 amino acids. V lost 0 bases to trimming and J lost 2 bases, with 10 bases between them. The DNA of the CDR3 is TGTGCCAGCAGCCAAGAGCTAGTCCGGCAAGAGACCCAGTACTTC. It encodes CASSQELVRQETQYF.

This clonotype showed up just a few times. The chain is built from TRBV5-1 and TRBJ2-6; D is ambiguous. Germline V gene sequence: CDR1 SGHRS, CDR2 YFSETQ. V lost 4 bases to trimming and J lost 1 base, with 9 bases between them. There are 15 residues in the CDR3. Here the CDR3 DNA reads TGCGCCAGCAGCCACGCTTCGTCTGGGGCCAACGTCCTGACTTTC. Translated: CASSHASSGANVLTF.

This chain connects TRBV28 to TRBJ2-3, with 7 bases identical to TRBD2. Losses at the gene ends were 0 bases for V and 4 bases for J; bases not matched to a gene: 7. Germline V gene sequence: CDR1 MDHEN, CDR2 SYDVKM. The CDR3 contains 16 residues. The CDR3 loop reads CASSLWASGASDTQYF. The CDR3 DNA sequence: TGTGCCAGCAGTTTATGGGCTAGCGGCGCTTCAGATACGCAGTATTTT.

The CDR3 here is CASSASPGQRGNEQFF. The DNA of the CDR3 is TGTGCCAGCAGCGCGAGCCCGGGACAGAGGGGCAATGAGCAGTTCTTC. The chain employs TRBV7-2 and TRBJ2-1; TRBD1 matches at 7 bases. The CDR3 contains 16 residues. Germline assignment: CDR1 SGHTA and CDR2 FQGNSA. V lost 5 bases, J lost 6 bases, and 13 bases stayed unmatched.

This chain uses TRBV7-9 with TRBJ1-2; 7 bases match TRBD1. From germline, CDR1 is SEHNR and CDR2 FQNEAQ (reference sequence). The junction had 10 bases not matched to a gene; V was cut back by 5 bases and J by 4 bases. This CDR3 comprises 15 residues. CDR3 sequence: CASSPPGGQPYGYTF. CDR3 bases: TGTGCCAGCAGCCCCCCCGGGGGACAGCCCTATGGCTACACCTTC.

For this clonotype: The junction departs from the called germline gene at one end, perhaps through a read error. This rearrangement joins TRBV7-9 to TRBJ2-6; D possibly corresponds to TRBD1 (5 bases). Germline V CDR1 and CDR2: SEHNR, FQNEAQ (reference sequence). CDR3 length equals 14 residues. The DNA of the CDR3 is TGTGCCAGCAGCTCGGCTCTAGGGGCCAACATCCTGACTTTC. Translating gives CASSSALGANILTF.

This clonotype was found a few times. The V call is TRBV7-9, the J call TRBJ2-1; D possibly corresponds to TRBD2 (5 bases). This CDR3 has 13 residues. V was clipped by 5 bases and J by 8 bases, with 13 bases between them. Germline CDR1 and CDR2: SEHNR and FQNEAQ (reference sequence). CDR3: CASSPDFLDEQFF. The DNA for the CDR3 is TGTGCCAGCAGCCCGGACTTCCTCGATGAGCAGTTCTTC.

The chain employs TRBV13 and TRBJ2-7; 7 bases agree with TRBD2. CDR3 length equals 13 residues. Germline CDR1 and CDR2: PRHDT and FYEKMQ (reference sequence). Trimming at V came to 4 bases and at J to 5 bases, leaving 5 bases not matched to a gene. CDR3 residues: CASSYPSGNEQYF. CDR3 nucleotides: TGTGCCAGCAGCTACCCTAGCGGTAACGAGCAGTACTTC.

The chain combines TRBV6-1 with TRBJ2-4; TRBD1 matches 11 bases. The J call is uncertain, as TRBJ2-7 better fits the DNA end. Germline CDR1 and CDR2: MNHNS and SASEGT. The CDR3 has 15 amino acids. CDR3 in DNA: TGTGCCAGCAGTGAAAGGACAGGGGGCTTCAGCGAGCAGTACTTC. Encoded protein: CASSERTGGFSEQYF.

This clonotype was seen a few times. The chain couples TRBV5-1 to TRBJ2-3; D remains unclear. V dropped 1 base and J dropped 2 bases, with 11 bases sitting between them. The CDR3 has 15 residues. CDR1 is SGHRS and CDR2 is YFSETQ in the germline V gene. The chain's CDR3 is CASSLFGVDTDTQYF. The CDR3 region has the DNA TGCGCCAGCAGCTTGTTTGGGGTCGACACAGATACGCAGTATTTT.